The 8 T cell receptor beta chains below come from one sample, sequenced in a study of CD8 T cells in Susac syndrome. About 0.45 to 1 ug RNA was reverse transcribed with random hexamers. One entry per CDR3 protein results from TCRdb running MiXCR on the immunoSEQ multiplex PCR reads. The table lists roughly 200,000 distinct CDR3 sequences, almost 96% of them singletons. Material: CD4+ T cells from PBMCs. The receptors shown here come from a human donor with multiple sclerosis.

The chain combines TRBV30 with TRBJ2-7; TRBD2 matches 7 bases. Trimming removed 4 bases from V and 2 bases from J; junction bases left unmatched: 8. This CDR3 comprises 14 residues. The germline V gene encodes CDR1 GTSNPN and CDR2 SVGIG (reference sequence). The CDR3 region has the DNA TGTGCCTGGAAACCCCCGGGACTACCCTACGAGCAGTACTTC. Translating gives CAWKPPGLPYEQYF.

J is TRBJ1-4 and V is TRBV20-1, with 7 bases fitting TRBD1. The V gene's germline CDR1 is DFQATT and CDR2 SNEGSKA (reference sequence). The length of the CDR3 is 13 residues. The V segment lost 3 bases and the J segment 4 bases; nucleotides outside the gene matches: 2. As DNA, the CDR3 is TGCAGTGCTAGGGACAGGCGTAATGAAAAACTGTTTTTT. Translated: CSARDRRNEKLFF.

The rearrangement joins TRBV10-3 to TRBJ1-1; D unresolved. V lost 2 bases and J lost 7, with 8 bases in between. CDR1 is ENHRY and CDR2 is SYGVKD in the germline V gene. The CDR3 has 12 amino acids. DNA of the CDR3: TGTGCCATCAGTGAGGGGCAGGATGAAGCTTTCTTT. It yields the protein CAISEGQDEAFF.

The chain couples TRBV21-1 to TRBJ2-1. TRBV21-1 is labeled a pseudogene. This CDR3 region has 14 residues. CDR3 DNA: TGTGCCAGCAGCAAAGGAACGTTAAACAATGAGCAGTTCTTC. As protein: CASSKGTLNNEQFF.

The chain combines TRBV7-3 with TRBJ2-3, with 13 bases identical to TRBD2. The germline gives CDR1 SGHTA, CDR2 FQGTGA. The CDR3 is made up of 15 amino acids. J lost 2 bases, V lost 8 bases, and 4 bases had no gene match. The CDR3 nucleotides read TGTGCCAGCCGGACTAGCGGGGGACCCACAGATACGCAGTATTTT. Amino acid sequence: CASRTSGGPTDTQYF.

This chain's CDR3 is CASSPGPSNQPQHF. For the CDR3, the DNA is TGTGCCAGCAGCCCGGGCCCGAGCAATCAGCCCCAGCATTTT. The V gene is TRBV5-4, the J gene TRBJ1-5; D remains ambiguous. The CDR3 totals 14 residues. V was trimmed by 4 bases and J by 1 base, leaving 9 bases between them. The germline V gene encodes CDR1 SGHNT and CDR2 YYREEE (reference sequence).

The J gene is TRBJ1-2, the V gene TRBV7-9; D not certain. V lost 1 base and J lost 8, with 14 bases in between. Germline CDR1 SEHNR, CDR2 FQNEAQ (reference sequence). CDR3 size: 14 residues. This CDR3 reads CASSLDGLGFGYTF. In DNA form, the CDR3 reads TGTGCCAGCAGCTTAGATGGATTGGGGTTCGGCTACACCTTC.

In this sample, this clonotype turned up once. The J gene is TRBJ1-2, the V gene TRBV7-9; D gene ambiguous. In germline, CDR1 is SEHNR, CDR2 FQNEAQ (reference sequence). The CDR3 loop spans 13 amino acids. Trimming cost V 5 bases and J 4 bases, with 11 bases left between them. For the CDR3, the DNA is TGTGCCAGCAGCCAAAGTGCCACCTATGGCTACACCTTC. It encodes CASSQSATYGYTF.